Below, 19 T cell receptor beta chains from the same sample are listed, as sequenced in a study of T cells in Graves' hyperthyroidism and ophthalmopathy. What was amplified from RNA transcripts were TCR beta CDR3 regions. The HTBI primer set served for first-round RT-PCR of the TCR CDR3. TCRdb called the multiplex PCR reads again in MiXCR, with one record for every CDR3 protein. The table lists around 300,000 distinct CDR3 sequences, 13% to 15% of them singletons. Source material: blood. These receptors all stem from a woman aged 50 to 65 with Graves' hyperthyroidism that later progressed to Graves' ophthalmopathy.

The chain's CDR3 is CAISAAGGDGYTF. CDR3 DNA sequence: TGTGCCATCAGTGCGGCAGGGGGCGATGGCTACACCTTC. The chain is built from TRBV10-3 and TRBJ1-2; 8 nucleotides match TRBD1. Trimming removed 4 bases from V and 6 bases from J; junction bases left unmatched: 4. Per germline, CDR1 ENHRY and CDR2 SYGVKD. This CDR3 region has 13 residues.

The gene calls are TRBV7-9 and TRBJ1-2; maybe TRBD1 (5 bases). The CDR3 contains 16 residues. The V and J ends lost 1 base and 8 bases respectively, with 20 bases between them. Germline V gives CDR1 SEHNR, CDR2 FQNEAQ (reference sequence). CDR3 coding DNA: TGTGCCAGCAGCTTAGGTGACACTGGGGCTAAGGGCGGCTACACCTTC. Translated: CASSLGDTGAKGGYTF.

This clonotype was counted many times. The gene calls are TRBV5-1 and TRBJ1-6, with D possibly matching TRBD1 (5 bases). V dropped 5 bases and J dropped 10 bases, with 16 bases sitting between them. This CDR3 comprises 14 residues. Germline V gene sequence: CDR1 SGHRS, CDR2 YFSETQ. In DNA form, the CDR3 reads TGCGCCAGCAGGGTGACAGACCAGCAGTCACCCCTCCACTTT. It translates to CASRVTDQQSPLHF. Filled out from reference TRBV5-1 and TRBJ1-6, the complete variable domain reads KAGVTQTPRYLIKTRGQQVTLSCSPISGHRSVSWYQQTPGQGLQFLFEYFSETQRNKGNFPGRFSGRQFSNSRSEMNVSTLELGDSALYLCASRVTDQQSPLHFGNGTRLTVT.

The chain carries TRBV20-1 and TRBJ1-1, with a weak D call TRBD1 (5 bases). The CDR3 loop spans 11 amino acids. Germline CDR1 reads DFQATT; CDR2 reads SNEGSKA (reference sequence). Trimming stripped 6 bases from V and 9 bases from J, with 14 bases between. The CDR3 protein is CSAPQGEQAFF. Here the CDR3 DNA reads TGCAGTGCGCCGCAGGGTGAACAAGCTTTCTTT.

This clonotype was seen repeatedly, ten times or more. This rearrangement joins TRBV7-2 to TRBJ2-2; tentatively, D is TRBD1 (6 bases). The CDR3 sequence is 16 residues long. V dropped 6 bases and J dropped 1 base, with 15 bases sitting between them. Germline V gene sequence: CDR1 SGHTA, CDR2 FQGNSA. The CDR3, as DNA: TGTGCCAGCAGTTTACAGGGTTTGTTGAACACCGGGGAGCTGTTTTTT. Translated: CASSLQGLLNTGELFF.

At least ten counts were recorded for this clonotype. The rearrangement links TRBV6-1 to TRBJ1-5; D gene unclear. Germline CDR1 and CDR2: MNHNS and SASEGT. The length of the CDR3 is 13 residues. With 2 bases removed from V and 4 bases from J, the gap between germline ends came to 6 bases. The CDR3 DNA follows: TGTGCCAGCAGTGAATTCTTAAATCAGCCCCAGCATTTT. Translated, it gives CASSEFLNQPQHF.

This clonotype has only a few counts. The chain uses TRBV29-1 and TRBJ1-2; 10 bases map to TRBD1. J was trimmed by 4 bases and V by 6 bases; bases with no gene match: 11. This CDR3 has 15 residues. CDR1 is SQVTM and CDR2 is ANQGSEA in the germline V gene. The CDR3: CSVHNRDRGLYGYTF. The CDR3, as DNA: TGCAGCGTCCACAACCGGGACAGGGGCCTCTATGGCTACACCTTC.

This clonotype was seen repeatedly, ten times or more. This chain joins TRBV12-3 or TRBV12-4 and TRBJ2-3; D is possibly TRBD1 (5 bases). The CDR3 is 15 residues long. V was cut by 5 bases and J by 0 bases, with 12 bases left in between. The CDR3 DNA reads TGTGCCAGCAGTCTGACAGAGCTCAGCACAGATACGCAGTATTTT. Residues: CASSLTELSTDTQYF.

This clonotype was observed at least ten times. The genes are TRBV11-1 and TRBJ2-7; D might be TRBD2 (6 bases). There are 15 residues in the CDR3. CDR1 and CDR2 (germline): SGHAT, FQDESV (reference sequence). V was shortened by 6 bases and J by 2 bases, with 17 bases between the two germline ends. The CDR3 DNA sequence: TGTGCCAGCAGGAACCGGGACTTACAAGCCTACGAGCAGTACTTC. Translated, it gives CASRNRDLQAYEQYF.

The genes are TRBV28 and TRBJ2-1; 16 nucleotides match TRBD2. The junction had 12 bases not matched to a gene; V was cut back by 5 bases and J by 5 bases. The V gene's germline CDR1 is MDHEN and CDR2 SYDVKM. The CDR3 is 19 amino acids. CDR3 in DNA: TGTGCCAGCAGTGGGACTAGCGGGAGGGCCCTCATCGGGGACAATGAGCAGTTCTTC. Translated, it gives CASSGTSGRALIGDNEQFF.

The chain employs TRBV5-1 and TRBJ1-2; D may be TRBD1 (6 bases). The V end was cut by 7 bases, the J end by 2 bases, with 18 bases between. CDR3 length: 15 amino acids. Per the germline V gene, CDR1 is SGHRS and CDR2 is YFSETQ. In DNA, the CDR3 is TGCGCCAGCGGAGGAGGGGGGATTAGGAACTATGGCTACACCTTC. The encoded protein is CASGGGGIRNYGYTF.

This clonotype has at least ten counts. The chain employs TRBV5-4 and TRBJ2-1; D perhaps matches TRBD2 (5 bases). This CDR3 is built from 13 residues. Germline V CDR1 and CDR2: SGHNT, YYREEE (reference sequence). V was cut by 4 bases and J by 8 bases, with 13 bases left in between. DNA for the CDR3: TGTGCCAGCAGCATAGGACTGAAGGATGAGCAGTTCTTC. Its translation is CASSIGLKDEQFF.

This clonotype has a count of ten or more. The genes are TRBV11-2 and TRBJ2-1; D is uncertain. CDR3 length: 16 residues. Germline CDR1 is SGHAT and CDR2 is FQNNGV. V lost 2 bases, J lost 0 bases, and 11 bases lay in between. The CDR3 sequence: CASSLTPNLSYNEQFF. CDR3 sequence (DNA): TGTGCCAGCAGCTTAACCCCCAACCTCTCCTACAATGAGCAGTTCTTC.

Many counts were recorded for this clonotype. The chain recombines TRBV28 with TRBJ2-7; D possibly matches TRBD1 or TRBD2 (6 bases each). The CDR3 has 15 residues. Trimming stripped 6 bases from V and 2 bases from J, with 17 bases between. From germline, CDR1 is MDHEN and CDR2 SYDVKM. This CDR3 reads CASSPRQGRTYEQYF. CDR3 sequence (DNA): TGTGCCAGCAGCCCCCGGCAGGGGAGGACCTACGAGCAGTACTTC. The variable domain in full, completed from reference TRBV28 and TRBJ2-7, reads DVKVTQSSRYLVKRTGEKVFLECVQDMDHENMFWYRQDPGLGLRLIYFSYDVKMKEKGDIPEGYSVSREKKERFSLILESASTNQTSMYLCASSPRQGRTYEQYFGPGTRLTVT.

This clonotype was detected many times. The chain has TRBV7-6 and TRBJ2-5; 10 nucleotides line up with TRBD2. Germline V gene data show CDR1 as SGHVS and CDR2 as FNYEAQ. Trimming cost V 5 bases and J 2 bases; bases outside gene matches: 5. The CDR3 sequence is 15 residues long. CDR3 bases: TGTGCCAGCAGCAGAGTGACTAGCGGGCAAGAGACCCAGTACTTC. It translates to CASSRVTSGQETQYF.

Many counts were recorded for this clonotype. The chain carries TRBV20-1 and TRBJ2-7; tentatively, D is TRBD2 (5 bases). The CDR3 totals 13 residues. V lost 5 bases and J 0 bases, leaving 11 bases between the germline ends. Germline CDR1 and CDR2: DFQATT and SNEGSKA (reference sequence). CDR3 nucleotide sequence: TGCAGTGCTTCCGGGATTAACTCCTACGAGCAGTACTTC. Translated: CSASGINSYEQYF.

This clonotype came up many times. V and J are TRBV3-1 and TRBJ2-2; no reliable D call. Germline V gene lookup returns CDR1 LGHDT and CDR2 YNNKEL (reference sequence). The ends were cut back, 0 bases at V and 5 bases at J, with 7 bases in the middle. The length of the CDR3 is 14 residues. CDR3 loop: CASSQEGGTGELFF. In nucleotides, the CDR3 is TGTGCCAGCAGCCAAGAAGGCGGTACCGGGGAGCTGTTTTTT.

This clonotype was seen repeatedly, ten times or more. The genes are TRBV20-1 and TRBJ2-1; maybe TRBD2 (5 bases). The CDR3 is 12 amino acids. V lost 1 base and J 10 bases, leaving 11 bases between the germline ends. The germline V gene has CDR1 DFQATT and CDR2 SNEGSKA (reference sequence). CDR3: CSARGAAREQFF. In DNA, the CDR3 is TGCAGTGCTAGAGGAGCGGCTCGGGAGCAGTTCTTC.

This clonotype was counted many times. J is TRBJ2-4 and V is TRBV20-1, with 12 bases fitting TRBD2. Germline V gives CDR1 DFQATT, CDR2 SNEGSKA (reference sequence). This CDR3 is built from 13 residues. V was pared by 2 bases and J by 7 bases, with 0 bases of the junction left unmatched. The CDR3 reads CSARLAGGNIQYF. The CDR3 DNA reads as TGCAGTGCTAGACTAGCGGGAGGGAACATTCAGTACTTC.